This T cell receptor beta chain was recovered during a study of blood T cell repertoires in COVID-19. This clone has just a few counts. The assay was immunoSEQ multiplex PCR, and TCRdb's table has in-frame clones only and misses some. In the table there are 140,000 or so clones, around 80% of which are singletons. J was trimmed by 3 bases and V by 7 bases; bases with no gene match: 3. The CDR3 runs to 13 residues. Germline V gene sequence: CDR1 LNHDA, CDR2 SQIVND (reference sequence). Sequencing used peripheral blood. This chain uses TRBV19 with TRBJ2-3; 8 nucleotides line up with TRBD2. This TCR came from a man aged 55 to 69 with acute or convalescent COVID-19. CDR3 DNA sequence: TGTGCCAGTACCCCGGGAGGGACAGATACGCAGTATTTT. Translated: CASTPGGTDTQYF.